This TCR beta chain was identified in a study of CD8 T cells in ankylosing spondylitis. General study results and limits: Peripheral blood held disease-linked clones only at relatively low frequency, and these were CD8+. Matched synovial fluid from ankylosing spondylitis patients was reported to be enriched for disease-linked clones. Prior literature has documented some motif variants in synovial fluid and blood from reactive arthritis. Seemingly characteristic of ankylosing spondylitis blood was a TCR beta motif consisting of 7 or 8 highly homologous variants.

With V trimmed by 4 bases and J by 5 bases, 3 bases remained unmatched. The CDR3 is 15 amino acids. Quantitative 5'-RACE was performed with molecular barcodes, and it yielded the TCR beta libraries. A single record per CDR3 protein comes from TCRdb applying MiXCR to the 5' RACE reads. The sample has roughly 670,000 distinct CDR3 sequences; 15% to 20% are singletons. This clonotype has more than one count but fewer than ten. No antigen is known for it. Material for sequencing was blood, either unsorted or a sorted T cell fraction (not recorded which). The sequence was obtained from a male donor with ankylosing spondylitis. The V and J genes are TRBV12-3 or TRBV12-4 and TRBJ2-5; TRBD2 agrees at 14 bases. CDR3 residues: CASSYWTSGGETQYF. DNA for the CDR3: TGTGCCAGCAGTTACTGGACTAGCGGGGGGGAGACCCAGTACTTC.